Listed here are 7 T cell receptor beta chains from one sample, sequenced in a study of radiotherapy plus CTLA-4 blockade in lung cancer. Profiling relied on immunoSEQ multiplex PCR, and the TCRdb table lists in-frame clones only, not all of them. This repertoire shows 25,000 to 35,000 clones, less than 75% found once; its top ten account for around 4.5%. This specimen was peripheral blood, taken from a patient treated with radiotherapy plus ipilimumab. All receptors derive from a human donor with non-small cell lung cancer whose response to radiotherapy plus ipilimumab could not be evaluated.

A single count supports this clone. The CDR3 loop reads CASSESGGGETQYF. Written as DNA, the CDR3 is TGTGCCAGCAGCGAGTCGGGGGGGGGAGAGACCCAGTACTTC. The chain recombines TRBV7-2 with TRBJ2-5, with 8 nucleotides matching TRBD2. With 5 bases clipped from V and 4 bases from J, the junction kept 6 bases outside the gene matches. The CDR3 runs 14 residues. Germline CDR1 SGHTA, CDR2 FQGNSA.

This chain connects TRBV30 to TRBJ2-5; tentative D call: TRBD1 (6 bases). V was pared by 8 bases and J by 0 bases, with 22 bases between. The CDR3 extends over 16 amino acids. Germline loops: CDR1 GTSNPN, CDR2 SVGIG (reference sequence). The CDR3 here is CASLTPSQGYQETQYF. DNA for the CDR3: TGTGCCAGCCTAACCCCGAGTCAGGGGTACCAAGAGACCCAGTACTTC.

This clone has just one count. The chain is built from TRBV19 and TRBJ2-7; possible D gene TRBD2, 5 bases. V lost 2 bases and J lost 2, with 10 bases in between. The CDR3 is made up of 14 amino acids. Germline lookup yields CDR1 LNHDA and CDR2 SQIVND (reference sequence). The CDR3 is CASSITGITYEQYF. The CDR3 DNA sequence: TGTGCCAGTAGTATAACGGGGATCACCTACGAGCAGTACTTC.

The chain uses TRBV19 and TRBJ1-2, with 7 bases identical to TRBD1. This CDR3 is 15 amino acids long. Unmatched junction bases numbered 10, after V lost 5 bases and J lost 4 bases. Germline lookup yields CDR1 LNHDA and CDR2 SQIVND (reference sequence). The CDR3 loop reads CASSDGGAGGYGYTF. For the CDR3, the DNA is TGTGCCAGTAGTGACGGGGGCGCAGGGGGCTATGGCTACACCTTC.

This chain uses TRBV9 with TRBJ2-7, with TRBD2 matching 7 bases. The CDR3 has 15 amino acids. CDR1 SGDLS and CDR2 YYNGEE come from the germline V gene. Trimming at V came to 3 bases and at J to 3 bases, leaving 9 bases not matched to a gene. This chain's CDR3 is CASSGGGLTNYEQYF. CDR3 DNA: TGTGCCAGCAGCGGGGGAGGGTTGACGAACTACGAGCAGTACTTC.

The V call is TRBV18, the J call TRBJ2-4, with 8 bases lining up with TRBD1. Germline lookup yields CDR1 KGHSH and CDR2 LQKENI. This CDR3 is built from 16 residues. The V segment lost 1 base and the J segment 4 bases; nucleotides outside the gene matches: 6. The CDR3 DNA sequence: TGTGCCAGCTCACCACGGGCCGGACAGGGAAAAAACATTCAGTACTTC. Translation gives CASSPRAGQGKNIQYF.

The chain joins TRBV7-2 to TRBJ1-2; 8 bases agree with TRBD1. The trim removed 5 bases at V and 3 bases at J, leaving 8 bases unmatched. The CDR3 spans 15 residues. The germline CDR1 and CDR2 sequences are SGHTA and FQGNSA. Here the CDR3 reads CASSERTGIDYGYTF. The CDR3 DNA reads TGTGCCAGCAGCGAGCGGACAGGGATAGACTATGGCTACACCTTC.